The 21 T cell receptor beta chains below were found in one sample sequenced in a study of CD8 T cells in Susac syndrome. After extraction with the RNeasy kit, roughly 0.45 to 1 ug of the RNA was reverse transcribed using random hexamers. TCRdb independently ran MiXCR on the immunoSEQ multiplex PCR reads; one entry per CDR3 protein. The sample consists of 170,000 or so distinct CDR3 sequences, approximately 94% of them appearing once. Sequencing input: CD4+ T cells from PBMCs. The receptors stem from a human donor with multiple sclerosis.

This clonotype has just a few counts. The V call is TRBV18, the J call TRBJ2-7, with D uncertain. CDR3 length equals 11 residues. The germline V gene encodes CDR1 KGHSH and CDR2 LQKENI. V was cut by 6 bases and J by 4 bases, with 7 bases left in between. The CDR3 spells CASSDGYEQYF. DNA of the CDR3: TGTGCCAGCTCTGACGGTTACGAGCAGTACTTC. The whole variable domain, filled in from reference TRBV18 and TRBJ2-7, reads NAGVMQNPRHLVRRRGQEARLRCSPMKGHSHVYWYRQLPEEGLKFMVYLQKENIIDESGMPKERFSAEFPKEGPSILRIQQVVRGDSAAYFCASSDGYEQYFGPGTRLTVT.

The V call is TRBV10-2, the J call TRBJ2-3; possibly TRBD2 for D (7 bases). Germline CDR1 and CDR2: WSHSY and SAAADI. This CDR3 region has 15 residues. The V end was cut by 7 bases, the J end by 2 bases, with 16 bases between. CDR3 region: CASKRAGATTDTQYF. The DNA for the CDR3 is TGCGCCAGCAAAAGGGCGGGGGCTACCACAGATACGCAGTATTTT.

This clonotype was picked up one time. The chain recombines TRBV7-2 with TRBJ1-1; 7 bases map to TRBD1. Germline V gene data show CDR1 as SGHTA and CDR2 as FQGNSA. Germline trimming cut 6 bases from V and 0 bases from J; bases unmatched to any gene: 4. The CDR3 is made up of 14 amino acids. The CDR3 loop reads CASRGQTMNTEAFF. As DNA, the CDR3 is TGTGCCAGCAGGGGACAGACCATGAACACTGAAGCTTTCTTT.

The CDR3 here is CASSLEQGYEQFF. CDR3 bases: TGTGCCAGCAGCTTAGAACAGGGGTATGAGCAGTTCTTC. This chain uses TRBV7-8 with TRBJ2-1, with TRBD1 matching 7 bases. The CDR3 extends over 13 amino acids. Trimming at V came to 1 base and at J to 8 bases, leaving 2 bases not matched to a gene. The germline gives CDR1 SGHVS, CDR2 FQNEAQ. The full variable domain, completed using reference TRBV7-8 and TRBJ2-1, is GAGVSQSPRYKVAKRGQDVALRCDPISGHVSLFWYQQALGQGPEFLTYFQNEAQLDKSGLPSDRFFAERPEGSVSTLKIQRTQQEDSAVYLCASSLEQGYEQFFGPGTRLTVL.

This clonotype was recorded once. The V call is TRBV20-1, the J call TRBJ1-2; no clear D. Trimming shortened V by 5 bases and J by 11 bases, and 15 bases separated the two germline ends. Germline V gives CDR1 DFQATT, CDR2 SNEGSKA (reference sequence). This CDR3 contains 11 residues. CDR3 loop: CSALRIGRYTF. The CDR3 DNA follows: TGCAGTGCTCTCCGGATTGGGAGATACACCTTC.

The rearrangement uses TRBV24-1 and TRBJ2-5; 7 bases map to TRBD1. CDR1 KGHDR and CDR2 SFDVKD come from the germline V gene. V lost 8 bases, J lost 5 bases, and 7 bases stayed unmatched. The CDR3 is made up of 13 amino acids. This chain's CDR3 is CATKDRVVETQYF. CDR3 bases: TGTGCCACCAAAGACAGGGTGGTGGAGACCCAGTACTTC.

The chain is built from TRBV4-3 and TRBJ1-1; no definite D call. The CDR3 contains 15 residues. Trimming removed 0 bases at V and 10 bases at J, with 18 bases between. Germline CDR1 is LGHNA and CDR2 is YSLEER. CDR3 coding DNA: TGCGCCAGCAGCCAAGATCAACAGACCGCTGGTGGAGCTTTCTTT. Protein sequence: CASSQDQQTAGGAFF.

This CDR3 reads CASSLGTGEDGYTF. In nucleotides, the CDR3 is TGTGCCAGCAGCTTAGGGACAGGGGAAGATGGCTACACCTTC. The J gene is TRBJ1-2, the V gene TRBV7-6, with TRBD1 matching 9 bases. Per germline, CDR1 SGHVS and CDR2 FNYEAQ. The CDR3 contains 14 residues. J lost 6 bases, V lost 1 base, and 3 bases had no gene match.

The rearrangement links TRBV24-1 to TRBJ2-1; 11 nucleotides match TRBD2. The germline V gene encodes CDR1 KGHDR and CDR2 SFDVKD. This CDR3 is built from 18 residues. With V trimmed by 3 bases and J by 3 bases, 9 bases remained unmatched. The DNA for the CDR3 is TGTGCCACCAGTGATAGCCGACTAGCGGGATGGTTCTACAATGAGCAGTTCTTC. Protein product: CATSDSRLAGWFYNEQFF.

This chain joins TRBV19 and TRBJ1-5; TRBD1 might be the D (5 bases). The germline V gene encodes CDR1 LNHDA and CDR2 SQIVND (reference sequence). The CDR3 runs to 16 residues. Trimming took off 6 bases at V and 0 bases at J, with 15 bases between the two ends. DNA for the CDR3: TGTGCCAGTAGCGGCAGGGCGCTTTATAGCAATCAGCCCCAGCATTTT. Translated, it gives CASSGRALYSNQPQHF.

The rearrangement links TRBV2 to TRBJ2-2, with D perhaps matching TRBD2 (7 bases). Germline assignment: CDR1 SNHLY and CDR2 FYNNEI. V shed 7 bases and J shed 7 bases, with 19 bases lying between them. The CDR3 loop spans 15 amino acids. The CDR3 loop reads CASTGEGGAGGELFF. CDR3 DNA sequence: TGTGCCAGCACCGGAGAGGGGGGGGCCGGCGGGGAGCTGTTTTTT.

In nucleotides, the CDR3 is TGTGCCACCAGTGATTCCCGACTAGCGGGGGGATACGAGCAGTACTTC. Translation: CATSDSRLAGGYEQYF. This chain uses TRBV24-1 with TRBJ2-7; TRBD2 matches 13 bases. The length of the CDR3 is 16 residues. Germline assignment: CDR1 KGHDR and CDR2 SFDVKD. Losses at the gene ends were 2 bases for V and 4 bases for J; bases not matched to a gene: 4.

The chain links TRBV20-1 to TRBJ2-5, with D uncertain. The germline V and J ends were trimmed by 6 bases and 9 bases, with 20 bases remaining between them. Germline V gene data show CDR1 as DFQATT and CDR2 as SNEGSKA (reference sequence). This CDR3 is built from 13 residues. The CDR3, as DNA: TGCAGTGCCAAAATACGTCGAGTAAGGGCCCAGTACTTC. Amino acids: CSAKIRRVRAQYF.

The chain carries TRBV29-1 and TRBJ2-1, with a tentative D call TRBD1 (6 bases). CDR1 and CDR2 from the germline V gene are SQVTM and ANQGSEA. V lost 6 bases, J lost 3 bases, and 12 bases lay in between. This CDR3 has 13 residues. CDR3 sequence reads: CSVRRGGYNEQFF. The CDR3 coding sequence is TGCAGCGTCCGTAGAGGGGGCTACAATGAGCAGTTCTTC.

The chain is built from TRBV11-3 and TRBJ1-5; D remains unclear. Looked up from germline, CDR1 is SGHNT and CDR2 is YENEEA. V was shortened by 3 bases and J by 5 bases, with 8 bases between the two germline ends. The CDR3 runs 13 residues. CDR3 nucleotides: TGTGCCAGCAGCTTCAGCGGCGATCAGCCCCAGCATTTT. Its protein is CASSFSGDQPQHF.

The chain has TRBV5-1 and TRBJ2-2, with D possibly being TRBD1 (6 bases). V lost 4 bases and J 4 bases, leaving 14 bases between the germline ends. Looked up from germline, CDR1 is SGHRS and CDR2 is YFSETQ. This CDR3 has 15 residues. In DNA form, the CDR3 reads TGCGCCAGCAGCGACACAGGGCTTGGCACCGGGGAGCTGTTTTTT. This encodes CASSDTGLGTGELFF. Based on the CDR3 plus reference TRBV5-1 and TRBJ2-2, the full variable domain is KAGVTQTPRYLIKTRGQQVTLSCSPISGHRSVSWYQQTPGQGLQFLFEYFSETQRNKGNFPGRFSGRQFSNSRSEMNVSTLELGDSALYLCASSDTGLGTGELFFGEGSRLTVL.

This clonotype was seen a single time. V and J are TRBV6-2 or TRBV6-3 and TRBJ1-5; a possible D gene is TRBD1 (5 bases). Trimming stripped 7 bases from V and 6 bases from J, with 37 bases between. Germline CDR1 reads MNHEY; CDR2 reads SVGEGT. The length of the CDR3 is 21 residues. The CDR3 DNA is TGTGCCAGCATCGCGGGACGAGGAATTGTATCTGGCGGGGGTCTTTTTCAGCCCCAGCATTTT. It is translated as CASIAGRGIVSGGGLFQPQHF.

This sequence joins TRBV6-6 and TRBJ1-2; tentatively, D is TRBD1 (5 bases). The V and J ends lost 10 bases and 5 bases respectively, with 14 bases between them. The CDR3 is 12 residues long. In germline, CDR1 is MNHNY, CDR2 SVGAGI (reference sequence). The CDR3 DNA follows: TGTGCCACAGGAGGGGAAAAGTATGGCTACACCTTC. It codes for CATGGEKYGYTF.

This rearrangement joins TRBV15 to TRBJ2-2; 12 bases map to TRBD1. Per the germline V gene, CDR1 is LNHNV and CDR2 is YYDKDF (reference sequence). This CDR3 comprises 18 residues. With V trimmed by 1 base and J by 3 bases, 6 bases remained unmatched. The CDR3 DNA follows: TGTGCCACCAGCAGAGTTTCCGGGACAGGGGGCTACACCGGGGAGCTGTTTTTT. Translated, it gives CATSRVSGTGGYTGELFF.

The CDR3 reads CSASELPSGRYEQFF. The CDR3 DNA is TGCAGTGCTAGTGAGCTACCTAGCGGGCGATATGAGCAGTTCTTC. The chain couples TRBV20-1 to TRBJ2-1, with TRBD2 matching over 8 bases. This CDR3 region has 15 residues. Germline assignment: CDR1 DFQATT and CDR2 SNEGSKA (reference sequence). V was pared by 3 bases and J by 8 bases, with 12 bases of the junction left unmatched.

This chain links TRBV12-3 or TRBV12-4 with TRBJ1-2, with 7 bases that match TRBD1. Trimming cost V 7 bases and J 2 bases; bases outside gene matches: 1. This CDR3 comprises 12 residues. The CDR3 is CASTRGNYGYTF. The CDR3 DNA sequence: TGTGCCAGCACCAGGGGGAACTATGGCTACACCTTC.